This T cell receptor beta chain was profiled in a study of T cell responses to AZD1222 COVID-19 vaccine. In germline, CDR1 is MNHEY, CDR2 SVGAGI. This CDR3 is 15 amino acids long. V lost 6 bases to trimming and J lost 3 bases; unmatched junction nucleotides: 3. Study-wide results and limits: Reportedly, close to half of spike-specific TCRs are directed against unmutated variant regions. The breadth and depth of Spike-specific TCRs increased once two AZD1222 doses had been given. White British ancestry dominated among donors, who included more females, and clonal diversity was possibly underestimated.

Only in-frame clones appear in the TCRdb table, and some are missing; sequencing was by immunoSEQ multiplex PCR. This sample has more than 100,000 clones, with roughly 88% found just once. Remarks on this clone: Its antigen remains unknown.

The clonotype was recovered from an adult in good health. This sequence joins TRBV6-5 and TRBJ2-3; 13 nucleotides match TRBD2. The sequenced sample was peripheral blood, obtained on day 0 of AZD1222 vaccination. CDR3 coding DNA: TGTGCCAGCAGACCACTAGCGGGGGGGACAGATACGCAGTATTTT. As protein: CASRPLAGGTDTQYF.